This TCR beta chain was documented in a study of blood T cell repertoires in COVID-19. The wider study: PBMCs, B-cell-depleted T cells, or T cells provided the cDNA or gDNA that made up the material.

Method: immunoSEQ multiplex PCR; TCRdb's copy keeps in-frame clones and lacks some. Of roughly 100,000 clones listed, 77% are singletons. This clone was detected only once. The sample taken for sequencing was peripheral blood. The TCR sequence derives from a woman of 80 years or more with acute or convalescent COVID-19.

The CDR3 DNA sequence: TGTGCCAGCACACGAGGACTAGCGGGCAGTCTCAATGAGCAGTTCTTC. It is translated as CASTRGLAGSLNEQFF. The chain carries TRBV5-4 and TRBJ2-1, with TRBD2 identical over 11 bases. The trim removed 6 bases at V and 6 bases at J, leaving 11 bases unmatched. The CDR3 loop spans 16 amino acids. Germline lookup yields CDR1 SGHNT and CDR2 YYREEE (reference sequence). Looking up the rest from reference TRBV5-4 and TRBJ2-1 gives the full variable domain: ETGVTQSPTHLIKTRGQQVTLRCSSQSGHNTVSWYQQALGQGPQFIFQYYREEENGRGNFPPRFSGLQFPNYSSELNVNALELDDSALYLCASTRGLAGSLNEQFFGPGTRLTVL.